The 29 T cell receptor beta chains below come from one sample, sequenced in a study of T cell responses to AZD1222 COVID-19 vaccine. Clones were read by immunoSEQ multiplex PCR, and TCRdb kept only the in-frame ones, dropping some. The repertoire consists of some 180,000 clones, with around 89% occurring once and the leading ten covering 5% to 7%. The sequencing here drew on peripheral blood, taken on day 0 of AZD1222 vaccination. These receptors all stem from an adult in good health.

The chain has TRBV24-1 and TRBJ2-1; D remains ambiguous. CDR1 and CDR2 from the germline V gene are KGHDR and SFDVKD. CDR3 size: 14 residues. The ends were cut back, 1 base at V and 6 bases at J, with 9 bases in the middle. CDR3 region: CATSDFSRSNEQFF. For the CDR3, the DNA is TGTGCCACCAGTGATTTTTCCAGGTCCAATGAGCAGTTCTTC.

The chain combines TRBV19 with TRBJ1-1; D gene ambiguous. Germline V gene lookup returns CDR1 LNHDA and CDR2 SQIVND (reference sequence). V lost 0 bases and J 1 base, leaving 12 bases between the germline ends. The CDR3 sequence is 16 residues long. The chain's CDR3 is CASSIDHTYRNTEAFF. CDR3 DNA: TGTGCCAGTAGTATAGATCATACTTATAGGAACACTGAAGCTTTCTTT.

V gene TRBV28 combines with J gene TRBJ1-2; 7 nucleotides agree with TRBD1. Germline V CDR1 and CDR2: MDHEN, SYDVKM. This CDR3 contains 15 residues. The V and J ends lost 3 bases and 5 bases, in that order; junction bases with no gene match: 9. The CDR3 loop is CASSLARTGTYGYTF. The CDR3 DNA is TGTGCCAGCAGTTTGGCCCGGACAGGTACTTATGGCTACACCTTC.

A single count supports this clone. The V gene is TRBV5-1, the J gene TRBJ2-1, with 7 bases identical to TRBD1. The CDR3 is 15 amino acids. Germline loops: CDR1 SGHRS, CDR2 YFSETQ. J was trimmed by 3 bases and V by 6 bases; bases with no gene match: 9. CDR3 residues: CASTRQGNNYNEQFF. The CDR3 DNA reads TGCGCCAGCACAAGACAGGGCAATAACTACAATGAGCAGTTCTTC.

The count of this clone is one. The rearrangement links TRBV28 to TRBJ1-2; unclear D gene. V was shortened by 7 bases and J by 8 bases, with 17 bases between the two germline ends. The CDR3 contains 13 residues. From germline, CDR1 is MDHEN and CDR2 SYDVKM. This chain's CDR3 is CASNPQTFGGYTF. CDR3 bases: TGTGCCAGCAATCCACAGACTTTTGGGGGCTACACCTTC.

The genes are TRBV18 and TRBJ1-2; 8 bases agree with TRBD1. This CDR3 spans 16 amino acids. CDR1 KGHSH and CDR2 LQKENI come from the germline V gene. Unmatched junction bases numbered 12, after V lost 2 bases and J lost 7 bases. The CDR3 protein is CASSPIRPGQGSGYTF. The CDR3 region has the DNA TGTGCCAGCTCACCAATCCGGCCCGGACAGGGAAGTGGCTACACCTTC.

The chain couples TRBV30 to TRBJ2-5; 8 positions match TRBD1. The CDR3 runs 13 residues. Germline assignment: CDR1 GTSNPN and CDR2 SVGIG (reference sequence). V shed 0 bases, J shed 5 bases, and the junction held 2 bases outside the gene matches. The CDR3 nucleotides are TGTGCCTGGAGTGTGGACAGGGCGGAGACCCAGTACTTC. It translates to CAWSVDRAETQYF. Complete variable domain (other parts from reference TRBV30 and TRBJ2-5): SQTIHQWPATLVQPVGSPLSLECTVEGTSNPNLYWYRQAAGRGLQLLFYSVGIGQISSEVPQNLSASRPQDRQFILSSKKLLLSDSGFYLCAWSVDRAETQYFGPGTRLLVL.

This sequence joins TRBV6-2 or TRBV6-3 and TRBJ1-3, with a possible D match to TRBD1 (6 bases). Germline V lookup: CDR1 MNHEY, CDR2 SVGEGT. The CDR3 consists of 18 residues. Trimming pared 6 bases from V and 2 bases from J, leaving 23 bases between. CDR3: CASSHYPPRQEAGNTIYF. The DNA for the CDR3 is TGTGCCAGCAGCCACTACCCCCCTCGACAGGAGGCTGGAAACACCATATATTTT.

This clone was detected once. This rearrangement joins TRBV12-3 or TRBV12-4 to TRBJ2-5, with D unclear. The CDR3 is 13 amino acids. Trimming removed 3 bases at V and 1 base at J, with 6 bases between. CDR3 loop: CASSFDGQETQYF. The CDR3 DNA is TGTGCCAGCAGTTTCGACGGCCAAGAGACCCAGTACTTC.

The chain joins TRBV28 to TRBJ1-2, with D perhaps TRBD1 (5 bases). CDR3 length: 13 residues. Trimming shortened V by 5 bases and J by 4 bases, and 11 bases separated the two germline ends. Germline V gene data show CDR1 as MDHEN and CDR2 as SYDVKM. The CDR3 nucleotides are TGTGCCAGCAGTCCGGGTCAGGGCTATGGCTACACCTTC. It yields the protein CASSPGQGYGYTF.

The chain recombines TRBV4-1 with TRBJ2-7; 11 bases are shared with TRBD2. Germline loops: CDR1 MGHRA, CDR2 YSYEKL. The CDR3 sequence is 16 residues long. Trimming removed 3 bases from V and 2 bases from J; junction bases left unmatched: 6. CDR3 sequence: CASSQGLTSGAYEQYF. CDR3 sequence (DNA): TGCGCCAGCAGCCAGGGTCTGACTAGCGGGGCCTACGAGCAGTACTTC.

This clone was counted once. The chain uses TRBV7-2 and TRBJ2-2; D uncertain. The CDR3 totals 15 residues. The germline gives CDR1 SGHTA, CDR2 FQGNSA. Trimming pared 4 bases from V and 0 bases from J, leaving 9 bases between. The DNA for the CDR3 is TGTGCCAGCAGCTCGACACCTACGAACACCGGGGAGCTGTTTTTT. Translation gives CASSSTPTNTGELFF.

This chain joins TRBV28 and TRBJ2-7; 7 bases line up with TRBD2. Per germline, CDR1 MDHEN and CDR2 SYDVKM. V was clipped by 6 bases and J by 5 bases; unmatched bases: 7. There are 13 residues in the CDR3. CDR3 in amino acids: CASRLSGANEQYF. In DNA form, the CDR3 reads TGTGCCAGCAGACTCAGCGGGGCCAACGAGCAGTACTTC.

This clone turned up a few times. V is TRBV18 and J is TRBJ2-7; 7 bases map to TRBD1. The ends lost 4 bases at V and 0 bases at J; junction bases unmatched: 6. There are 15 residues in the CDR3. Germline V gene lookup returns CDR1 KGHSH and CDR2 LQKENI. The CDR3 sequence is CASSLTGTDSYEQYF. Here the CDR3 DNA reads TGTGCCAGCTCACTAACCGGGACAGACTCCTACGAGCAGTACTTC.

The V gene is TRBV15, the J gene TRBJ1-3; weak D call: TRBD1 (6 bases). The V and J ends lost 7 bases and 0 bases respectively, with 16 bases between them. Germline assignment: CDR1 LNHNV and CDR2 YYDKDF (reference sequence). The CDR3 spans 16 residues. DNA for the CDR3: TGTGCCACCAAAAGCCTAACAGGGAGCTCTGGAAACACCATATATTTT. This codes for CATKSLTGSSGNTIYF.

The chain links TRBV4-3 to TRBJ1-3; D perhaps matches TRBD1 (5 bases). This CDR3 is 16 amino acids long. Germline V gene sequence: CDR1 LGHNA, CDR2 YSLEER. The V gene lost 0 bases and the J gene lost 4 bases, with 13 bases spanning the gap. The CDR3 is CASSQDRTGSGNTIYF. The CDR3 DNA reads TGCGCCAGCAGCCAAGATCGTACAGGCTCGGGAAACACCATATATTTT.

The J gene is TRBJ2-4, the V gene TRBV7-9; possibly TRBD2 for D (6 bases). From germline, CDR1 is SEHNR and CDR2 FQNEAQ (reference sequence). CDR3 length: 15 residues. Trimming took off 1 base at V and 2 bases at J, with 9 bases between the two ends. In nucleotides, the CDR3 is TGTGCCAGCAGCTTAGGGAGGGGTTCCAAAAACATTCAGTACTTC. It yields the protein CASSLGRGSKNIQYF.

This rearrangement joins TRBV14 to TRBJ2-7; the D gene could be TRBD1 or TRBD2 (5 bases each). Per the germline V gene, CDR1 is SGHDN and CDR2 is FVKESK. This CDR3 has 16 amino acids. V lost 4 bases and J lost 3, with 19 bases in between. CDR3 in amino acids: CASSLPGTNYIYEQYF. CDR3 coding DNA: TGTGCCAGCAGCCTGCCTGGGACCAATTATATCTACGAGCAGTACTTC.

The V gene is TRBV7-9, the J gene TRBJ2-3; no reliable D call. This CDR3 has 11 residues. CDR1 is SEHNR, CDR2 FQNEAQ, per germline (reference sequence). Between the trimmed V and J ends, which lost 5 bases and 5 bases, there was a span of 5 bases. The CDR3 DNA follows: TGTGCCAGCAGCCCACTAGATACGCAGTATTTT. It is translated as CASSPLDTQYF.

The V gene is TRBV7-2, the J gene TRBJ2-1, with TRBD2 identical over 10 bases. V lost 5 bases and J lost 2; bases outside the gene matches: 3. Per germline, CDR1 SGHTA and CDR2 FQGNSA. The CDR3 sequence is 15 residues long. CDR3 loop: CASSPLAGAYNEQFF. As DNA, the CDR3 is TGTGCCAGCAGCCCTCTAGCGGGAGCCTACAATGAGCAGTTCTTC.

The genes are TRBV7-9 and TRBJ2-7; no firm D call. CDR3 length: 11 amino acids. V lost 2 bases and J 5 bases, leaving 4 bases between the germline ends. Germline V gene lookup returns CDR1 SEHNR and CDR2 FQNEAQ (reference sequence). CDR3: CASSLRNEQYF. DNA of the CDR3: TGTGCCAGCAGCTTACGAAACGAGCAGTACTTC.

The DNA for the CDR3 is TGCGCCAGCAGCTTGGTACTAGCGGCTAACACCGGGGAGCTGTTTTTT. Encoded protein: CASSLVLAANTGELFF. The chain is built from TRBV5-1 and TRBJ2-2; the match to TRBD2 covers 8 bases. With V trimmed by 0 bases and J by 2 bases, 3 bases remained unmatched. Germline lookup yields CDR1 SGHRS and CDR2 YFSETQ. The CDR3 is 16 residues long.

The chain couples TRBV30 to TRBJ1-3, with D perhaps matching TRBD1 (5 bases). The CDR3 loop spans 11 amino acids. The ends were cut back, 5 bases at V and 7 bases at J, with 9 bases in the middle. From germline, CDR1 is GTSNPN and CDR2 SVGIG (reference sequence). The CDR3 DNA is TGTGCCTGGGGGGGAGGGAACACCATATATTTT. It specifies CAWGGGNTIYF.

V gene TRBV6-5 combines with J gene TRBJ1-3, with a weak D call TRBD1 (5 bases). Between the trimmed V and J ends, which lost 5 bases and 8 bases, there was a span of 10 bases. CDR3 length: 12 residues. The germline V gene encodes CDR1 MNHEY and CDR2 SVGAGI. The CDR3 nucleotides are TGTGCCAGCAGTAGAGGGGAGGACACCATATATTTT. Residues: CASSRGEDTIYF.

The chain recombines TRBV19 with TRBJ2-1; no clear D gene. Per the germline V gene, CDR1 is LNHDA and CDR2 is SQIVND (reference sequence). There are 14 residues in the CDR3. The V gene lost 6 bases and the J gene lost 4 bases, with 13 bases spanning the gap. The chain's CDR3 is CASRGSQRYNEQFF. The CDR3 DNA sequence: TGTGCCAGTAGAGGCAGCCAACGGTACAATGAGCAGTTCTTC.

The chain joins TRBV7-2 to TRBJ1-5; D ambiguous. V was cut by 1 base and J by 0 bases, with 7 bases left in between. Germline V gene data show CDR1 as SGHTA and CDR2 as FQGNSA. This CDR3 has 15 residues. Written as DNA, the CDR3 is TGTGCCAGCAGCTTAGAGGGAAATAGCAATCAGCCCCAGCATTTT. The encoded protein is CASSLEGNSNQPQHF.

The rearrangement links TRBV5-1 to TRBJ2-7; D might be TRBD2 (6 bases). From germline, CDR1 is SGHRS and CDR2 YFSETQ. CDR3 length equals 14 residues. The V end lost 3 bases, the J end lost 3 bases, and 13 bases lay between the germline ends. The CDR3 nucleotides read TGCGCCAGCAGCTGGGGCCCCGGGGGCTACGAGCAGTACTTC. Encoded protein: CASSWGPGGYEQYF.

This chain joins TRBV24-1 and TRBJ2-1; the D gene could be TRBD1 or TRBD2 (6 bases each). Germline V gene data show CDR1 as KGHDR and CDR2 as SFDVKD. This CDR3 region has 13 residues. V was cut by 12 bases and J by 8 bases, with 19 bases left in between. The chain's CDR3 is CAAGGGPIYEQFF. CDR3 in DNA: TGTGCCGCTGGAGGGGGGCCGATTTATGAGCAGTTCTTC.

The V call is TRBV5-6, the J call TRBJ1-3; tentatively, D is TRBD1 (6 bases). The V gene lost 4 bases and the J gene lost 0 bases, with 14 bases spanning the gap. Looked up from germline, CDR1 is SGHDT and CDR2 is YYEEEE. The CDR3 runs to 16 residues. The CDR3 here is CASSRGQSFSGNTIYF. In DNA form, the CDR3 reads TGTGCCAGCAGCCGGGGGCAGTCCTTCTCTGGAAACACCATATATTTT.